The 31 T cell receptor beta chains below come from one sample, sequenced in a study of T cell repertoires in cytomegalovirus infection. Each CDR3 protein gets one entry after TCRdb re-called the reads with MiXCR. Of fewer than 1,000,000 distinct CDR3 sequences listed, around 32% are singletons. The antigens these receptors bind are not known. The sample was cultured CD8+ T cells from PBMCs, taken from culture after CMV antigen stimulation. The receptors stem from a human donor in good health (CMV status not recorded). Some clones in this sample may be carry-over from other donors' samples.

With regard to this clonotype: This may stem from a read error, because a much larger clone lies one nucleotide away. The chain uses TRBV7-2 and TRBJ1-2; TRBD1 matches 7 bases. Germline V gene sequence: CDR1 SGHTA, CDR2 FQGNSA. This CDR3 region has 15 residues. Trimming cost V 1 base and J 8 bases; bases outside gene matches: 10. DNA of the CDR3: TGTGCCAGCAGCTTAGGGGTGGTGGTAGGGGGCGGCTACACCTTC. It encodes CASSLGVVVGGGYTF.

CDR3: CASSFGETEKLFF. The CDR3 DNA is TGTGCCAGCAGTTTTGGGGAAACCGAAAAACTGTTTTTT. The chain links TRBV28 to TRBJ1-4; D gene unclear. V was trimmed by 3 bases and J by 8 bases, leaving 10 bases between them. The CDR3 covers 13 residues. Germline V gives CDR1 MDHEN, CDR2 SYDVKM.

This clonotype showed up just a few times. The chain has TRBV15 and TRBJ1-4, with TRBD1 as a possible D gene (5 bases). CDR1 and CDR2 (germline): LNHNV, YYDKDF (reference sequence). CDR3 length: 16 residues. V was shortened by 5 bases and J by 8 bases, with 21 bases between the two germline ends. CDR3 region: CATSLSLGGRGEKLFF. The DNA for the CDR3 is TGTGCCACCAGCCTCTCCCTCGGGGGACGAGGGGAAAAACTGTTTTTT. Variable domain in full (rest from reference TRBV15 and TRBJ1-4): DAMVIQNPRYQVTQFGKPVTLSCSQTLNHNVMYWYQQKSSQAPKLLFHYYDKDFNNEADTPDNFQSRRPNTSFCFLDIRSPGLGDTAMYLCATSLSLGGRGEKLFFGSGTQLSVL.

The rearrangement uses TRBV20-1 and TRBJ2-1, with D maybe TRBD2 (6 bases). The CDR3 extends over 13 amino acids. Trimming took 5 bases from V and 2 from J, leaving 10 bases between them. From germline, CDR1 is DFQATT and CDR2 SNEGSKA (reference sequence). CDR3 sequence reads: CSARLDPYNEQFF. The DNA of the CDR3 is TGCAGTGCTCGACTAGACCCCTACAATGAGCAGTTCTTC.

This clonotype was seen a handful of times. This chain links TRBV20-1 with TRBJ1-2; 7 bases agree with TRBD1. V lost 6 bases and J lost 4; bases outside the gene matches: 8. The CDR3 runs to 13 residues. Germline CDR1 is DFQATT and CDR2 is SNEGSKA (reference sequence). The CDR3 loop reads CSAPRRDSYGYTF. The DNA for the CDR3 is TGCAGTGCGCCGAGACGGGACAGCTATGGCTACACCTTC.

The gene calls are TRBV10-3 and TRBJ2-4; 9 bases align to TRBD1. Germline CDR1 ENHRY, CDR2 SYGVKD. Losses at the gene ends were 10 bases for V and 5 bases for J; bases not matched to a gene: 9. This CDR3 is 14 amino acids long. The CDR3 DNA follows: TGTGCCACGCTACCGGGACAGGGTCAAAACATTCAGTACTTC. Translation gives CATLPGQGQNIQYF.

V gene TRBV5-5 combines with J gene TRBJ1-3; TRBD1 matches at 9 bases. Germline V gene data show CDR1 as SGHKS and CDR2 as YYEKEE (reference sequence). The CDR3 totals 16 residues. Trimming at V came to 5 bases and at J to 3 bases, leaving 9 bases not matched to a gene. The CDR3 nucleotides are TGTGCCAGCAGGGCGGCGACAGGGGGGATTGGAAACACCATATATTTT. Its translation: CASRAATGGIGNTIYF.

This clonotype was observed a few times. This rearrangement joins TRBV7-9 to TRBJ1-6; D is possibly TRBD1 (6 bases). The CDR3 is 18 amino acids. Germline V gives CDR1 SEHNR, CDR2 FQNEAQ (reference sequence). With 3 bases removed from V and 10 bases from J, the gap between germline ends came to 25 bases. The CDR3 region has the DNA TGTGCCAGCAGCTTGGTGGGCGGGGGCGCTTCCATAGAGTCACCCCTCCACTTT. Translation gives CASSLVGGGASIESPLHF.

As concerns this clonotype: The junction departs from the called germline gene at one end, perhaps through a read error. The chain uses TRBV2 and TRBJ1-4, with 7 bases lining up with TRBD1. The CDR3 covers 16 residues. CDR1 and CDR2 from the germline V gene are SNHLY and FYNNEI. As DNA, the CDR3 is TGTGCCAACAGTGCGGGACAGCCAACAACTAATGAAAAACTGTTTTTT. This encodes CANSAGQPTTNEKLFF.

A few counts support this clonotype. The junction shows a germline mismatch at one end, possibly a read error. The gene calls are TRBV7-9 and TRBJ2-7; D is perhaps TRBD1 or TRBD2 (5 bases each). This CDR3 region has 9 residues. The germline gives CDR1 SEHNR, CDR2 FQNEAQ (reference sequence). The CDR3 protein is CASSFGTDF. CDR3 nucleotide sequence: TGTGCCAGCAGCTTCGGGACGGACTTC.

The chain joins TRBV2 to TRBJ2-5, with 9 bases that match TRBD2. Trimming removed 6 bases from V and 4 bases from J; junction bases left unmatched: 9. This CDR3 has 15 residues. Germline lookup yields CDR1 SNHLY and CDR2 FYNNEI. The CDR3 DNA sequence: TGTGCCAGCAGGAGGGTAGCGGGGGCAACAGAGACCCAGTACTTC. It is translated as CASRRVAGATETQYF.

The chain employs TRBV6-2 or TRBV6-3 and TRBJ1-6; unclear D gene. In germline, CDR1 is MNHEY, CDR2 SVGEGT. V lost 7 bases and J lost 9, with 16 bases in between. The CDR3 contains 14 residues. CDR3 amino acids: CASTITKAPSPLHF. The CDR3 DNA follows: TGTGCCAGCACCATAACGAAGGCCCCTTCACCCCTCCACTTT.

This clonotype was detected many times. The chain recombines TRBV18 with TRBJ2-5; 7 bases align to TRBD2. In germline, CDR1 is KGHSH, CDR2 LQKENI. J gave up 0 bases and V 5 bases, and 3 bases lay outside the gene matches. The CDR3 has 14 amino acids. This chain's CDR3 is CASSLRGDQETQYF. The CDR3, as DNA: TGTGCCAGCTCATTACGGGGGGACCAAGAGACCCAGTACTTC.

This rearrangement joins TRBV7-1 to TRBJ1-1, with D possibly TRBD1 on 5 matching bases. TRBV7-1 belongs to the ORF category, with a function that is uncertain. Trimming pared 6 bases from V and 7 bases from J, leaving 15 bases between. CDR3 length: 13 residues. CDR3 sequence: CASRQDPTDEAFF. In DNA form, the CDR3 reads TGTGCCAGCAGACAGGATCCGACAGATGAAGCTTTCTTT.

This clonotype came up many times. V and J are TRBV6-1 and TRBJ2-1, with TRBD2 matching 15 bases. Trimming cost V 5 bases and J 1 base; bases outside gene matches: 6. This CDR3 has 18 amino acids. CDR1 and CDR2 (germline): MNHNS, SASEGT. Written as DNA, the CDR3 is TGTGCCAGCAGTCAGGGACTAGCGGGGGGAAGGTCCTACAATGAGCAGTTCTTC. It specifies CASSQGLAGGRSYNEQFF.

The sample holds many counts of this clonotype. This chain uses TRBV7-2 with TRBJ2-1; tentative D call: TRBD2 (6 bases). The germline CDR1 and CDR2 sequences are SGHTA and FQGNSA. Trimming removed 5 bases from V and 9 bases from J, with 20 bases in between. The CDR3 contains 15 residues. The CDR3 DNA reads TGTGCCAGCAGCGCTCCGGGACTGAGCCACCTTGAGCAGTTCTTC. Translation: CASSAPGLSHLEQFF.

The chain employs TRBV4-2 and TRBJ2-5, with 7 positions matching TRBD1. The CDR3 has 17 residues. Germline V gives CDR1 LGHNA, CDR2 YNFKEQ. With V trimmed by 1 base and J by 2 bases, 10 bases remained unmatched. Written as DNA, the CDR3 is TGTGCCAGCAGCCAAGTATTAGGACAGGAAACACAAGAGACCCAGTACTTC. It specifies CASSQVLGQETQETQYF.

The sample holds a few counts of this clonotype. The rearrangement uses TRBV7-3 and TRBJ2-2; possibly TRBD1 for D (6 bases). CDR1 is SGHTA and CDR2 is FQGTGA in the germline V gene. The CDR3 extends over 15 amino acids. V lost 5 bases and J lost 7, with 17 bases in between. The CDR3 spells CASSILQGRGGELFF. The CDR3 DNA reads as TGTGCCAGCAGCATATTACAGGGCCGCGGCGGGGAGCTGTTTTTT.

The table lists this clonotype with a few counts. The CDR3 DNA reads as TGTGCCAGCAGCTTAGCGTTGAGGACGGTTAACTATGGCTACACCTTC. It specifies CASSLALRTVNYGYTF. The rearrangement uses TRBV7-9 and TRBJ1-2; D gene uncertain. This CDR3 is 16 amino acids long. Germline CDR1 SEHNR, CDR2 FQNEAQ (reference sequence). Deletions cut 0 bases from V and 1 base from J, with 12 bases between.

On this clonotype itself: Germline is not matched at one junction end, which may reflect a read error. The chain has TRBV7-2 and TRBJ1-1, with TRBD1 as a possible D gene (6 bases). The CDR3 extends over 14 amino acids. CDR1 is SGHTA, CDR2 FQGNSA, per germline. The CDR3 here is CASNLEGGNTEAFF. DNA for the CDR3: TGTGCCAGCAACTTAGAGGGGGGAAACACTGAAGCTTTCTTT.

The chain recombines TRBV7-8 with TRBJ2-2; D is unresolved. CDR1 SGHVS and CDR2 FQNEAQ come from the germline V gene. V was trimmed by 5 bases and J by 3 bases, leaving 13 bases between them. The CDR3 covers 15 residues. This chain's CDR3 is CASSPPSRYTGELFF. As DNA, the CDR3 is TGTGCCAGCAGCCCTCCCAGCAGATACACCGGGGAGCTGTTTTTT.

This clonotype was picked up a small number of times. This chain links TRBV5-6 with TRBJ2-2; D not resolved. V lost 0 bases, J lost 9 bases, and 12 bases lay in between. This CDR3 has 14 residues. Germline-derived CDR1 and CDR2 are SGHDT and YYEEEE. The CDR3 here is CASSLVGHPRELFF. The DNA for the CDR3 is TGTGCCAGCAGCTTGGTAGGGCATCCCCGGGAGCTGTTTTTT.

The CDR3 protein is CASSRLAGGAGELFF. CDR3 DNA: TGTGCCAGTAGTAGACTAGCGGGGGGCGCCGGGGAGCTGTTTTTT. J is TRBJ2-2 and V is TRBV19, with 13 bases matching TRBD2. The V and J ends lost 4 bases and 6 bases, in that order; junction bases with no gene match: 2. CDR1 is LNHDA, CDR2 SQIVND, per germline (reference sequence). This CDR3 is 15 amino acids long.

In its sample, this clonotype was seen many times. The J gene is TRBJ1-2, the V gene TRBV7-2; 8 bases align to TRBD1. The CDR3 is made up of 18 amino acids. Germline trimming cut 1 base from V and 6 bases from J; bases unmatched to any gene: 16. In germline, CDR1 is SGHTA, CDR2 FQGNSA. CDR3 in DNA: TGTGCCAGCAGCTTAGACTCTCGGACAGGGACAATCTCGGATGGCTACACCTTC. The encoded protein is CASSLDSRTGTISDGYTF.

This chain joins TRBV12-3 or TRBV12-4 and TRBJ2-3, with TRBD2 matching over 8 bases. The length of the CDR3 is 14 residues. V was clipped by 7 bases and J by 1 base; unmatched bases: 4. The CDR3 region is CASTLSGGTDTQYF. CDR3 in DNA: TGTGCCAGCACCCTTAGCGGGGGCACAGATACGCAGTATTTT.

CDR3 region: CASSLEMPGQGAEGYTF. CDR3 nucleotide sequence: TGTGCCAGCAGCTTAGAGATGCCGGGACAGGGGGCTGAGGGCTACACCTTC. This rearrangement joins TRBV7-9 to TRBJ1-2; 12 positions agree with TRBD1. CDR1 and CDR2 from the germline V gene are SEHNR and FQNEAQ (reference sequence). With V trimmed by 1 base and J by 8 bases, 11 bases remained unmatched. This CDR3 is 17 amino acids long.

The chain couples TRBV7-4 to TRBJ2-3; D gene uncertain. Germline V gene data show CDR1 as SGHVT and CDR2 as SQSDAQ. Trimming pared 5 bases from V and 8 bases from J, leaving 14 bases between. This CDR3 contains 13 residues. CDR3 residues: CASSTNQEATQYF. DNA of the CDR3: TGTGCCAGCAGCACCAACCAAGAAGCTACGCAGTATTTT.

This sequence joins TRBV6-5 and TRBJ2-2, with no clear D. The length of the CDR3 is 13 residues. Germline V gene lookup returns CDR1 MNHEY and CDR2 SVGAGI. Trimming stripped 0 bases from V and 10 bases from J, with 9 bases between. The CDR3 DNA sequence: TGTGCCAGCAGTTACTCAGTCGAGCTGGAGCTGTTTTTT. It encodes CASSYSVELELFF.

This chain joins TRBV7-6 and TRBJ2-3; 16 bases are shared with TRBD2. Germline values: CDR1 SGHVS, CDR2 FNYEAQ. The CDR3 is made up of 19 amino acids. V lost 4 bases, J lost 4 bases, and 11 bases stayed unmatched. CDR3 DNA sequence: TGTGCCAGCAGCTCGGGACTAGCGGGGGGGCCCGGGTTCGCAGATACGCAGTATTTT. The encoded protein is CASSSGLAGGPGFADTQYF.

This chain connects TRBV6-4 to TRBJ2-3; the D gene is possibly TRBD1 (6 bases). CDR1 MRHNA and CDR2 SNTAGT come from the germline V gene. The CDR3 totals 15 residues. Trimming took 2 bases from V and 2 from J, leaving 11 bases between them. The CDR3 sequence is CASSDGQGNTDTQYF. The CDR3 region has the DNA TGTGCCAGCAGTGACGGGCAGGGGAACACAGATACGCAGTATTTT.

This clonotype was counted at least ten times. The rearrangement uses TRBV12-3 or TRBV12-4 and TRBJ2-7, with unresolved D. The ends were cut back, 6 bases at V and 0 bases at J, with 18 bases in the middle. There are 16 residues in the CDR3. The CDR3 here is CASSPVETYSSYEQYF. The CDR3 DNA is TGTGCCAGCAGCCCTGTGGAGACGTATAGCTCCTACGAGCAGTACTTC.